This TCR beta chain derives from a study of control samples from healthy donors and cancer patients. Trimming took 4 bases from V and 3 from J, leaving 12 bases between them. Germline CDR1 reads SNHLY; CDR2 reads FYNNEI. The CDR3 is made up of 14 amino acids. Method: immunoSEQ multiplex PCR; TCRdb's copy keeps in-frame clones and lacks some. Among 90,000 or so clones listed, 85% to 90% were seen once. This rearrangement joins TRBV2 to TRBJ1-2; the D is unclear. The sequencing input was PBMCs. This TCR was sampled from a woman in her 50s with colorectal cancer. CDR3 in DNA: TGTGCCAGCAGTGTCGGTCTTCGTGACTATGGCTACACCTTC. Residues: CASSVGLRDYGYTF.